This TCR beta chain was captured by sequencing in a study of cytomegalovirus exposure and HLA in healthy donors. Study-wide results and caveats: Cytomegalovirus-associated status was assigned to approximately 160 TCR beta chains.

The study ran its PCR with 60 Vbeta and 13 Jbeta primers. Sequencing was performed with immunoSEQ multiplex PCR; in TCRdb, only in-frame clones are kept and a portion is missing. The sample shows under 200,000 clones, approximately 80% of them seen only once. There are a few counts of this clone. No antigen is known for it. The V gene's germline CDR1 is KGHSH and CDR2 LQKENI. The CDR3 has 15 amino acids. Germline trimming cut 3 bases from V and 5 bases from J; bases unmatched to any gene: 9. This rearrangement joins TRBV18 to TRBJ2-7; 8 positions agree with TRBD2. The sequenced material came from PBMCs. The receptor was isolated from a woman between 35 and 50 years old in good health and CMV-seropositive. CDR3 in amino acids: CASSPWSRGGDEQYF. The CDR3 DNA is TGTGCCAGCTCACCCTGGTCCCGGGGGGGGGACGAGCAGTACTTC.